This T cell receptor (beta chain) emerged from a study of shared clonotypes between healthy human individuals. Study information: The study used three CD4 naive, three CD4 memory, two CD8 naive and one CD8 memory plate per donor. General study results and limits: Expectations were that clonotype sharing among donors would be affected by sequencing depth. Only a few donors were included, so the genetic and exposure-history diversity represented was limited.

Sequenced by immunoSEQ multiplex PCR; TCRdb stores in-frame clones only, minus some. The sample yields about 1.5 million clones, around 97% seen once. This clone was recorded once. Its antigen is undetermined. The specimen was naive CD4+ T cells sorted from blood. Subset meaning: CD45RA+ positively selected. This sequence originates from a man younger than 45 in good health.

Written as DNA, the CDR3 is TGTGCCAGTAGTATTCGGGACAGGGAGGCTGTGGGTGAAGCTTTCTTT. Translated, it gives CASSIRDREAVGEAFF. The V and J genes are TRBV19 and TRBJ1-1; 9 bases are a match to TRBD1. The CDR3 is 16 amino acids. V trimming: 3 bases; J trimming: 7 bases; junction bases outside the gene matches: 12. CDR1 is LNHDA and CDR2 is SQIVND in the germline V gene (reference sequence). The full variable domain, in which reference TRBV19 and TRBJ1-1 provide the parts outside the CDR3, is DGGITQSPKYLFRKEGQNVTLSCEQNLNHDAMYWYRQDPGQGLRLIYYSQIVNDFQKGDIAEGYSVSREKKESFPLTVTSAQKNPTAFYLCASSIRDREAVGEAFFGQGTRLTVV.